The next 14 T cell receptor beta chains were all read from a single sample in a study of blood T cell repertoires in COVID-19. The table came from immunoSEQ multiplex PCR; TCRdb's copy has only in-frame clones and leaves some out. The data contain 110,000 to 150,000 clones, roughly 90% of them singletons. Source material: peripheral blood. The receptors originated from a man in his fifties with active or convalescent COVID-19.

A single count supports this clone. V and J are TRBV28 and TRBJ1-5, with a weak D call TRBD1 (5 bases). The V gene's germline CDR1 is MDHEN and CDR2 SYDVKM. The CDR3 totals 12 residues. V was cut by 4 bases and J by 8 bases, with 9 bases left in between. The CDR3 DNA reads as TGTGCCAGCAGTTCTTCAGGGAAGCCCCAGCATTTT. Translating it yields CASSSSGKPQHF.

The rearrangement links TRBV15 to TRBJ2-1; weak D call: TRBD2 (6 bases). Trimming took 0 bases from V and 0 from J, leaving 9 bases between them. The CDR3 loop spans 16 amino acids. CDR1 and CDR2 (germline): LNHNV, YYDKDF (reference sequence). The CDR3 DNA follows: TGTGCCACCAGCAGAGACCGGGGGAGCTCCTACAATGAGCAGTTCTTC. Its translation: CATSRDRGSSYNEQFF.

The chain has TRBV28 and TRBJ1-4, with 7 bases lining up with TRBD1. CDR3 length: 14 residues. Germline V gene sequence: CDR1 MDHEN, CDR2 SYDVKM. The V segment lost 6 bases and the J segment 6 bases; nucleotides outside the gene matches: 7. In DNA form, the CDR3 reads TGTGCCAGCAGGACGACAGGGAGGTATGAAAAACTGTTTTTT. Amino acid sequence: CASRTTGRYEKLFF.

V is TRBV5-1 and J is TRBJ2-3; TRBD2 agrees at 9 bases. With V trimmed by 4 bases and J by 4 bases, 10 bases remained unmatched. CDR3 length equals 16 residues. CDR1 is SGHRS, CDR2 YFSETQ, per germline. CDR3 nucleotide sequence: TGCGCCAGCAGCGATACTGGGCGGGAGGGCCCAGATACGCAGTATTTT. This sequence encodes CASSDTGREGPDTQYF.

This sequence joins TRBV6-1 and TRBJ1-3; 8 positions match TRBD1. Losses at the gene ends were 4 bases for V and 0 bases for J; bases not matched to a gene: 8. The CDR3 is 17 amino acids. Germline V gene data show CDR1 as MNHNS and CDR2 as SASEGT. The DNA for the CDR3 is TGTGCCAGCAGTGGCAATACTGGGACAGGCTCTGGAAACACCATATATTTT. Translation gives CASSGNTGTGSGNTIYF.

The chain is built from TRBV28 and TRBJ1-4, with 7 bases identical to TRBD1. There are 16 residues in the CDR3. V dropped 6 bases and J dropped 7; count of bases not matched to a gene: 14. Germline V gives CDR1 MDHEN, CDR2 SYDVKM. The CDR3 region is CASRSPTGARGEKLFF. In DNA form, the CDR3 reads TGTGCCAGCAGATCCCCTACAGGGGCAAGGGGTGAAAAACTGTTTTTT.

The chain joins TRBV5-1 to TRBJ2-1; TRBD2 agrees at 14 bases. The germline V gene encodes CDR1 SGHRS and CDR2 YFSETQ. There are 16 residues in the CDR3. Germline trimming cut 5 bases from V and 4 bases from J; bases unmatched to any gene: 5. The CDR3 bases are TGCGCCAGCAGGGGGACTAGCGGGAGTGGTTACAATGAGCAGTTCTTC. This encodes CASRGTSGSGYNEQFF. Using reference TRBV5-1 and TRBJ2-1 for the parts outside the CDR3, the full variable domain is KAGVTQTPRYLIKTRGQQVTLSCSPISGHRSVSWYQQTPGQGLQFLFEYFSETQRNKGNFPGRFSGRQFSNSRSEMNVSTLELGDSALYLCASRGTSGSGYNEQFFGPGTRLTVL.

V and J are TRBV28 and TRBJ2-4; 8 bases map to TRBD2. The V gene's germline CDR1 is MDHEN and CDR2 SYDVKM. With 2 bases clipped from V and 7 bases from J, the junction kept 13 bases outside the gene matches. This CDR3 has 17 amino acids. As DNA, the CDR3 is TGTGCCAGCAGTTTAAGGGGAAGCGGGAGTGGGGGTAACATTCAGTACTTC. Translated: CASSLRGSGSGGNIQYF.

V gene TRBV9 combines with J gene TRBJ1-3; maybe TRBD1 (6 bases). Trimming pared 3 bases from V and 2 bases from J, leaving 18 bases between. The CDR3 runs 17 residues. CDR1 SGDLS and CDR2 YYNGEE come from the germline V gene. CDR3 residues: CASSGIGAGVTGNTIYF. The CDR3 region has the DNA TGTGCCAGCAGCGGAATCGGGGCAGGGGTAACTGGAAACACCATATATTTT. Full variable domain (remainder filled in from reference TRBV9 and TRBJ1-3): DSGVTQTPKHLITATGQRVTLRCSPRSGDLSVYWYQQSLDQGLQFLIQYYNGEERAKGNILERFSAQQFPDLHSELNLSSLELGDSALYFCASSGIGAGVTGNTIYFGEGSWLTVV.

The genes are TRBV6-5 and TRBJ1-4; the D gene is possibly TRBD1 (6 bases). Trimming left V 0 bases short and J 7 bases short, with 15 bases between. Germline V gene sequence: CDR1 MNHEY, CDR2 SVGAGI. This CDR3 has 16 residues. The DNA of the CDR3 is TGTGCCAGCAGTTACTCTAGACCAGGGGTGTTTGAAAAACTGTTTTTT. Its protein product is CASSYSRPGVFEKLFF.

This clone appeared a single time. V is TRBV28 and J is TRBJ2-1, with D tentatively TRBD2 (6 bases). This CDR3 has 14 residues. Trimming cost V 7 bases and J 7 bases, with 17 bases left between them. Germline loops: CDR1 MDHEN, CDR2 SYDVKM. The CDR3 DNA sequence: TGTGCCAGCATGGGCGGGGTCTACAGGAATGAGCAGTTCTTC. Translating gives CASMGGVYRNEQFF.

This sequence joins TRBV30 and TRBJ1-1; D not resolved. Germline lookup yields CDR1 GTSNPN and CDR2 SVGIG (reference sequence). The CDR3 has 13 amino acids. V was shortened by 0 bases and J by 3 bases, with 8 bases between the two germline ends. The CDR3 protein is CAWSVEVHTEAFF. The CDR3 region has the DNA TGTGCCTGGAGTGTGGAGGTACACACTGAAGCTTTCTTT. Complete variable domain (other parts from reference TRBV30 and TRBJ1-1): SQTIHQWPATLVQPVGSPLSLECTVEGTSNPNLYWYRQAAGRGLQLLFYSVGIGQISSEVPQNLSASRPQDRQFILSSKKLLLSDSGFYLCAWSVEVHTEAFFGQGTRLTVV.

The V gene is TRBV3-1 (or the pseudogene TRBV3-2), the J gene TRBJ2-2; 10 bases are a match to TRBD2. This CDR3 contains 18 residues. Germline V lookup: CDR1 LGHDT, CDR2 YNNKEL (reference sequence). Losses at the gene ends were 1 base for V and 6 bases for J; bases not matched to a gene: 11. In DNA, the CDR3 is TGTGCCAGCAGCCAAGCGCGATCCAGCGGGAGGGCCGCCGGGGAGCTGTTTTTT. Translation: CASSQARSSGRAAGELFF.

This sequence joins TRBV5-1 and TRBJ2-3; 15 bases are shared with TRBD2. CDR3 length equals 20 residues. Germline V gene sequence: CDR1 SGHRS, CDR2 YFSETQ. V was pared by 0 bases and J by 2 bases, with 10 bases of the junction left unmatched. The CDR3 here is CASSLGRRGTSGRSTDTQYF. Written as DNA, the CDR3 is TGCGCCAGCAGCTTGGGGAGAAGGGGGACTAGCGGGAGGTCCACAGATACGCAGTATTTT. Based on the CDR3 plus reference TRBV5-1 and TRBJ2-3, the full variable domain is KAGVTQTPRYLIKTRGQQVTLSCSPISGHRSVSWYQQTPGQGLQFLFEYFSETQRNKGNFPGRFSGRQFSNSRSEMNVSTLELGDSALYLCASSLGRRGTSGRSTDTQYFGPGTRLTVL.